This T cell receptor (beta chain) was identified in a study of a mutant IDH1 vaccine in newly diagnosed glioma. Study-wide context: Vaccination started 4-6 weeks after radiotherapy alone, or with temozolomide cycles. Pretreatment consisted of radiotherapy, temozolomide, or both, with most receiving both. The study held visit V12 at week 35 and visit V13 at week 47.

Time point here: week 35, safety follow-up. Vaccinated patients received 300 ug of mutant IDH1 20-mer peptide per dose, with topical imiquimod. Measured with immunoSEQ multiplex PCR; TCRdb has only the in-frame clones, and not every one. The data show roughly 52,000 clones, about 85% seen once. The CDR3 spans 16 residues. V lost 2 bases and J 4 bases, leaving 17 bases between the germline ends. Germline V gene data show CDR1 as SGHNT and CDR2 as YYREEE (reference sequence). General study results and limits: Among patients, roughly 93% showed immune responses induced by the vaccine.

Notes on this clone: Its antigen is unknown.

The clonotype originates from a woman aged 18-29 years with glioma. The chain has TRBV5-4 and TRBJ2-3; tentative D call: TRBD1 (5 bases). This specimen consisted of PBMCs, obtained from a glioma patient whose treatment included an IDH1 peptide vaccine. The CDR3 here is CASSLPGRGSPDTQYF. CDR3 bases: TGTGCCAGCAGCTTACCTGGAAGGGGCTCGCCAGATACGCAGTATTTT.